Detailed here is one T cell receptor (beta chain). The target antigen is unknown. The entry originates in a study of shared clonotypes between healthy human individuals. General study results and limits: Compared with clonotypes that all four donors shared, non-shared clonotypes had lower generation probabilities.

Measured with immunoSEQ multiplex PCR; TCRdb has only the in-frame clones, and not every one. The data show around 1.4 million clones, just under 99% seen once. V shed 0 bases and J shed 4 bases, with 14 bases lying between them. CDR1 is SGHTA and CDR2 is FQGTGA in the germline V gene. This CDR3 region has 16 residues. The specimen sequenced was naive CD4+ T cells sorted from blood. Described subset: CD45RA+ positively selected. This TCR was recovered from a man aged 25 to 40 in good health. The rearrangement uses TRBV7-3 and TRBJ2-3, with D maybe TRBD2 (6 bases). For the CDR3, the DNA is TGTGCCAGCAGCTTAACCGGGAGCAGCGAGCCAGATACGCAGTATTTT. Residues: CASSLTGSSEPDTQYF.